This T cell receptor (beta chain) was sequenced in a study of T-cell reconstitution after alpha-beta-depleted transplantation in children. Findings and limits, study-wide: It was surviving recipient T cells and thymic progenitors that gave some patients high TCRbeta diversity at day 60. Expanded graft clones numbering several hundred reportedly gave rise to alpha-beta T cells about two months after transplant.

TCRbeta library construction was performed incorporating unique molecular identifiers. TCRdb re-called the PCR reads through MiXCR, storing one row per CDR3 protein. This sample has about 340,000 distinct CDR3 sequences, with roughly 17% found just once. This clonotype was counted many times. What it binds is not known. The V end lost 7 bases, the J end lost 3 bases, and 16 bases lay between the germline ends. Germline lookup yields CDR1 SGHRS and CDR2 YFSETQ. The CDR3 consists of 14 residues. Sequencing was performed on PBMCs, mostly from graft donor cells, taken 360 days after TCRalphabeta/CD19-depleted stem cell transplant. The rearrangement links TRBV5-1 to TRBJ2-5, with D possibly matching TRBD2 (5 bases). The sequence derives from a male patient aged 2 to 9 who had a stem cell transplant for acute lymphoblastic leukemia, so the T cells may come from the graft donor. CDR3 sequence: CASAPLDQEETQYF. DNA of the CDR3: TGCGCCAGCGCCCCACTAGATCAGGAAGAGACCCAGTACTTC.